Below are 21 T cell receptor beta chains sequenced from a single sample in a study of control samples from healthy donors and cancer patients (dated by TCRdb to the early 2020s). The method was the immunoSEQ multiplex PCR assay. TCRdb carries this immuneACCESS record with in-frame sequences only. Its versions omit some clonotypes, under half of them owing to an unresolved V gene in the studies checked, with the rest unexplained. This sample comprises more than 110,000 clones, roughly 90% of them detected only once. The ten top clones hold 10% to 12% of the sample. Sample: blood. The receptors shown here come from a man aged 25 to 40 in good health.

The V gene is TRBV10-3, the J gene TRBJ1-2; 8 positions agree with TRBD1. Trimming took 6 bases from V and 8 from J; bases not matched to a gene: 5. Germline CDR1 is ENHRY and CDR2 is SYGVKD. The CDR3 runs 12 residues. The CDR3 protein is CAIRTGVEGYTF. The CDR3 bases are TGTGCCATCAGGACAGGGGTCGAAGGCTACACCTTC.

V is TRBV27 and J is TRBJ2-7, with D perhaps given as TRBD1 or TRBD2 (6 bases each). CDR1 is MNHEY and CDR2 is SMNVEV in the germline V gene (reference sequence). This CDR3 region has 15 residues. V dropped 3 bases and J dropped 1 base, with 13 bases sitting between them. CDR3 DNA sequence: TGTGCCAGCAGTTTGGTCCAGGGGAGGTCCTACGAGCAGTACTTC. The encoded protein is CASSLVQGRSYEQYF.

This sequence joins TRBV5-8 and TRBJ2-7; possibly TRBD1 for D (5 bases). The length of the CDR3 is 13 residues. V was pared by 1 base and J by 1 base, with 6 bases between. Germline V lookup: CDR1 SGHTS, CDR2 YDEGEE. Written as DNA, the CDR3 is TGTGCCAGCAGCTTGACAGGTTCCTACGAGCAGTACTTC. Its protein is CASSLTGSYEQYF.

The rearrangement links TRBV10-3 to TRBJ1-4; 8 positions match TRBD1. Germline-derived CDR1 and CDR2 are ENHRY and SYGVKD. This CDR3 has 14 amino acids. Losses at the gene ends were 8 bases for V and 5 bases for J; bases not matched to a gene: 7. The CDR3 sequence is CAIRADRANEKLFF. CDR3 nucleotides: TGTGCCATCCGGGCGGACAGGGCAAATGAAAAACTGTTTTTT.

The J gene is TRBJ2-3, the V gene TRBV11-3; the match to TRBD1 covers 7 bases. This CDR3 region has 14 residues. The germline V gene has CDR1 SGHNT and CDR2 YENEEA. J lost 6 bases, V lost 5 bases, and 8 bases had no gene match. The CDR3 DNA follows: TGTGCCAGCAGCACAGGGGTTAAGTTGGATACGCAGTATTTT. This encodes CASSTGVKLDTQYF.

The V and J genes are TRBV18 and TRBJ2-3; perhaps TRBD2 as D (5 bases). The germline gives CDR1 KGHSH, CDR2 LQKENI. The CDR3 has 21 amino acids. The ends were cut back, 0 bases at V and 0 bases at J, with 25 bases in the middle. This chain's CDR3 is CASSPPRMSGRMVLSTDTQYF. CDR3 sequence (DNA): TGTGCCAGCTCACCACCCAGGATGAGCGGAAGGATGGTTTTAAGCACAGATACGCAGTATTTT.

The rearrangement uses TRBV5-5 and TRBJ1-6, with D perhaps TRBD1 (5 bases). The germline gives CDR1 SGHKS, CDR2 YYEKEE (reference sequence). Trimming removed 3 bases from V and 8 bases from J, with 12 bases in between. This CDR3 region has 14 residues. The CDR3 nucleotides are TGTGCCAGCAGCTCCCAGGGTCTGGATTCACCCCTCCACTTT. Amino acid sequence: CASSSQGLDSPLHF.

The rearrangement links TRBV7-2 to TRBJ1-2, with D perhaps matching TRBD1 (5 bases). The CDR3 spans 15 residues. The V gene lost 1 base and the J gene lost 3 bases, with 12 bases spanning the gap. Germline CDR1 and CDR2: SGHTA and FQGNSA. The CDR3, as DNA: TGTGCCAGCAGCTTAGATCCGCAGGGTCACTATGGCTACACCTTC. Translation: CASSLDPQGHYGYTF.

The chain uses TRBV9 and TRBJ2-1; TRBD1 is a possible D gene (6 bases). With 4 bases removed from V and 5 bases from J, the gap between germline ends came to 10 bases. CDR1 is SGDLS, CDR2 YYNGEE, per germline. The CDR3 contains 13 residues. This chain's CDR3 is CASSPTGNNEQFF. The CDR3 DNA reads TGTGCCAGCAGCCCCACAGGGAACAATGAGCAGTTCTTC.

The chain is built from TRBV7-9 and TRBJ2-5; D is ambiguous. Trimming cost V 5 bases and J 5 bases, with 15 bases left between them. Germline V gene sequence: CDR1 SEHNR, CDR2 FQNEAQ (reference sequence). The CDR3 totals 14 residues. The CDR3 nucleotides read TGTGCCAGCAGCCAAATGGCGGTGGGGGAGACCCAGTACTTC. This translates into CASSQMAVGETQYF.

The rearrangement links TRBV9 to TRBJ2-7; D may be TRBD1 or TRBD2 (5 bases each). V gave up 4 bases and J gave up 0 bases, with 11 bases separating them. The CDR3 is 14 residues long. Germline V gene lookup returns CDR1 SGDLS and CDR2 YYNGEE. The CDR3 nucleotides are TGTGCCAGCAGCCCTGGGACGCGCTCCTACGAGCAGTACTTC. Its protein is CASSPGTRSYEQYF. The variable domain in full, with the rest retrieved from reference TRBV9 and TRBJ2-7, is DSGVTQTPKHLITATGQRVTLRCSPRSGDLSVYWYQQSLDQGLQFLIQYYNGEERAKGNILERFSAQQFPDLHSELNLSSLELGDSALYFCASSPGTRSYEQYFGPGTRLTVT.

This clone was counted between two and nine times. The chain joins TRBV6-5 to TRBJ1-5; TRBD1 agrees at 7 bases. CDR3 size: 15 residues. The junction had 10 bases not matched to a gene; V was cut back by 7 bases and J by 4 bases. Germline V gene data show CDR1 as MNHEY and CDR2 as SVGAGI. The CDR3 here is CASMLQRQGNQPQHF. DNA of the CDR3: TGTGCCAGCATGTTACAAAGACAGGGTAATCAGCCCCAGCATTTT.

This clone was counted a few times. The J gene is TRBJ1-2, the V gene TRBV6-5, with D unclear. V lost 8 bases, J lost 0 bases, and 7 bases lay in between. The V gene's germline CDR1 is MNHEY and CDR2 SVGAGI. The CDR3 has 12 residues. The CDR3 reads CASGSANYGYTF. For the CDR3, the DNA is TGTGCCAGCGGGTCCGCTAACTATGGCTACACCTTC.

The rearrangement joins TRBV5-6 to TRBJ1-1; 9 bases are shared with TRBD1. The CDR3 totals 15 residues. V trimming: 1 base; J trimming: 2 bases; junction bases outside the gene matches: 3. CDR1 and CDR2 from the germline V gene are SGHDT and YYEEEE. The CDR3 protein is CASSLLGQGNTEAFF. The CDR3 region has the DNA TGTGCCAGCAGCTTGTTGGGACAGGGAAACACTGAAGCTTTCTTT.

Details on this clone: Other DNA sequences in this specimen translate into the identical CDR3. The V gene is TRBV10-3, the J gene TRBJ2-3; D is unresolved. V lost 6 bases to trimming and J lost 2 bases, with 3 bases between them. Germline assignment: CDR1 ENHRY and CDR2 SYGVKD. CDR3 length: 11 residues. The CDR3 nucleotides are TGTGCCATCAGGAACACAGATACGCAGTATTTT. Translating gives CAIRNTDTQYF.

CDR3 residues: CASSESGRAWDEQFF. The CDR3 nucleotides read TGTGCCAGCAGCGAAAGCGGGAGGGCCTGGGATGAGCAGTTCTTC. The chain is built from TRBV9 and TRBJ2-1, with TRBD2 identical over 10 bases. This CDR3 spans 15 amino acids. Germline trimming cut 3 bases from V and 8 bases from J; bases unmatched to any gene: 8. The germline gives CDR1 SGDLS, CDR2 YYNGEE.

This clone has only one observation. The chain recombines TRBV6-5 with TRBJ2-1; D is perhaps TRBD1 or TRBD2 (5 bases each). The CDR3 spans 15 residues. In germline, CDR1 is MNHEY, CDR2 SVGAGI. V lost 0 bases to trimming and J lost 11 bases, with 17 bases between them. The CDR3 region has the DNA TGTGCCAGCAGTTACTCCGGGACGAGTAAGAGGAAGCAGTTCTTC. Amino acid sequence: CASSYSGTSKRKQFF.

CDR3 residues: CASSPGSFPEKLFF. In DNA form, the CDR3 reads TGTGCCAGCAGCCCAGGGTCCTTTCCTGAAAAACTGTTTTTT. The rearrangement links TRBV11-2 to TRBJ1-4, with a tentative D call TRBD1 (5 bases). With 5 bases removed from V and 7 bases from J, the gap between germline ends came to 14 bases. The CDR3 contains 14 residues. The germline V gene encodes CDR1 SGHAT and CDR2 FQNNGV.

The chain carries TRBV10-3 and TRBJ1-5, with no clear D. From germline, CDR1 is ENHRY and CDR2 SYGVKD. CDR3 length: 15 amino acids. V lost 0 bases and J lost 2, with 8 bases in between. The CDR3 spells CAISESGFGNQPQHF. CDR3 DNA sequence: TGTGCCATCAGTGAGTCAGGGTTTGGCAATCAGCCCCAGCATTTT.

The V and J genes are TRBV27 and TRBJ1-5; 9 bases align to TRBD1. Germline V gene lookup returns CDR1 MNHEY and CDR2 SMNVEV (reference sequence). J gave up 6 bases and V 6 bases, and 9 bases lay outside the gene matches. This CDR3 contains 15 residues. The CDR3 nucleotides are TGTGCCAGCAGGACTACAGGGGGCTTCGGTCAGCCCCAGCATTTT. It specifies CASRTTGGFGQPQHF.

The J gene is TRBJ2-3, the V gene TRBV10-3; D perhaps matches TRBD2 (6 bases). The CDR3 is made up of 17 amino acids. V gave up 4 bases and J gave up 4 bases, with 21 bases separating them. The germline V gene encodes CDR1 ENHRY and CDR2 SYGVKD. The DNA for the CDR3 is TGTGCCATCAGTGGTTTTAGTGGAGGGCTGTTGCCAGATACGCAGTATTTT. The encoded protein is CAISGFSGGLLPDTQYF.